Each of the 11 T cell receptor beta chains below was sequenced from the same sample in a study of T-cell reconstitution after alpha-beta-depleted transplantation in children (dated by TCRdb to about 2016). The method was PCR. The sample was run on an Illumina HiSeq 2500. Molecular barcoding was employed in the preparation of TCR libraries, with unique molecular identifiers being used to normalize TCRbeta repertoire quantification. TCRdb passed the public sequencing reads through fastp at Q25 and MiXCR, retaining productive beta sequences. Records with the same CDR3 protein are collapsed into one entry carrying the most frequent genes and DNA. Present in this sample are 500,000 to 600,000 distinct CDR3 sequences, roughly 30% of which were seen just once. Under 45% of the sample is in the top ten clones. The sample's treatment or condition label, decoded: allogeneic hematopoietic cell transplantation with graft depleted of TCRalphabeta T cells and CD19 B cells.

The source was PBMCs, collected before TCRalphabeta/CD19-depleted stem cell transplant. Receptors originate from a boy in the first two years of life with Wiskott-Aldrich syndrome, due to receive a stem cell transplant.

Only a few counts were recorded for this clonotype. The V gene is TRBV5-4, the J gene TRBJ2-5, with TRBD1 matching over 7 bases. V shed 0 bases, J shed 2 bases, and the junction held 10 bases outside the gene matches. The CDR3 loop spans 17 amino acids. Germline values: CDR1 SGHNT, CDR2 YYREEE (reference sequence). The DNA for the CDR3 is TGTGCCAGCAGCTTGGTAGGGGCAGGGGGACGACAAGAGACCCAGTACTTC. Its translation is CASSLVGAGGRQETQYF.

This clonotype turned up a few times. The genes are TRBV12-3 or TRBV12-4 and TRBJ2-7; perhaps TRBD2 as D (6 bases). V was trimmed by 3 bases and J by 3 bases, leaving 12 bases between them. The CDR3 contains 14 residues. The CDR3 here is CASSFTRGNYEQYF. The DNA for the CDR3 is TGTGCCAGCAGTTTTACACGGGGGAACTACGAGCAGTACTTC.

J is TRBJ2-1 and V is TRBV9; tentative D call: TRBD2 (5 bases). Trimming left V 0 bases short and J 10 bases short, with 17 bases between. From germline, CDR1 is SGDLS and CDR2 YYNGEE. CDR3 length: 15 amino acids. CDR3 in DNA: TGTGCCAGCAGCGTAGCGGTGAGAGGGTTCGGCGAGCAGTTCTTC. It is translated as CASSVAVRGFGEQFF.

CDR3 DNA sequence: TGCGCCAGCAGCTTGGATACAGGGTCTGGGGCCAACGTCCTGACTTTC. As protein: CASSLDTGSGANVLTF. The chain is built from TRBV5-1 and TRBJ2-6, with D possibly being TRBD1 (6 bases). The V gene lost 0 bases and the J gene lost 1 base, with 8 bases spanning the gap. This CDR3 has 16 residues. Germline V lookup: CDR1 SGHRS, CDR2 YFSETQ.

In the case of this clonotype: A junction boundary mismatches the germline segment, possibly from a read error. The chain employs TRBV5-1 and TRBJ2-1; possible D gene TRBD2, 5 bases. The length of the CDR3 is 12 residues. Looked up from germline, CDR1 is SGHRS and CDR2 is YFSETQ. The CDR3 sequence is CASSLVGGEHFF. CDR3 bases: TGCGCCAGCAGCTTGGTTGGAGGTGAGCACTTCTTC. The full variable domain, completed using reference TRBV5-1 and TRBJ2-1, is KAGVTQTPRYLIKTRGQQVTLSCSPISGHRSVSWYQQTPGQGLQFLFEYFSETQRNKGNFPGRFSGRQFSNSRSEMNVSTLELGDSALYLCASSLVGGEHFFGPGTRLTVL.

V is TRBV18 and J is TRBJ1-1; no reliable D call. The CDR3 totals 15 residues. V was cut by 3 bases and J by 1 base, with 12 bases left in between. Germline assignment: CDR1 KGHSH and CDR2 LQKENI. The CDR3 sequence: CASSPLTNRNTEAFF. The CDR3 nucleotides read TGTGCCAGCTCACCTTTGACAAACCGGAACACTGAAGCTTTCTTT.

This clonotype was seen a few times. V is TRBV30 and J is TRBJ1-2; D possibly corresponds to TRBD1 (6 bases). Trimming cost V 3 bases and J 5 bases, with 13 bases left between them. CDR3 size: 13 residues. Germline-derived CDR1 and CDR2 are GTSNPN and SVGIG (reference sequence). This chain's CDR3 is CAWRGDIVYGYTF. CDR3 nucleotide sequence: TGTGCCTGGAGGGGGGACATAGTTTATGGCTACACCTTC.

The chain links TRBV5-1 to TRBJ2-3; 9 bases align to TRBD2. With 4 bases clipped from V and 9 bases from J, the junction kept 18 bases outside the gene matches. In germline, CDR1 is SGHRS, CDR2 YFSETQ. CDR3 size: 17 residues. In nucleotides, the CDR3 is TGCGCCAGCAGCGCCCTCTGGCGGGAGGGATTAGGGGCCACGCAGTATTTT. Encoded protein: CASSALWREGLGATQYF.

This clonotype was picked up a small number of times. V is TRBV12-3 or TRBV12-4 and J is TRBJ2-7; D is perhaps TRBD1 (6 bases). Trimming left V 2 bases short and J 3 bases short, with 11 bases between. The CDR3 is 14 amino acids. The CDR3 loop reads CASSLSRGLYEQYF. As DNA, the CDR3 is TGTGCCAGCAGTTTAAGCAGGGGCCTCTACGAGCAGTACTTC.

This chain uses TRBV24-1 with TRBJ2-1; 11 positions match TRBD2. Per germline, CDR1 KGHDR and CDR2 SFDVKD. Trimming at V came to 3 bases and at J to 2 bases, leaving 8 bases not matched to a gene. The CDR3 extends over 18 amino acids. This CDR3 reads CATSDPNPTSGTYNEQFF. CDR3 in DNA: TGTGCCACCAGTGATCCAAACCCGACTAGCGGGACCTACAATGAGCAGTTCTTC.

V usage is TRBV27 and J usage is TRBJ2-1; D call uncertain. CDR1 and CDR2 (germline): MNHEY, SMNVEV (reference sequence). This CDR3 has 15 amino acids. With 4 bases removed from V and 0 bases from J, the gap between germline ends came to 10 bases. DNA for the CDR3: TGTGCCAGCAGTTCGTCCGTAAACTCCTACAATGAGCAGTTCTTC. Its protein product is CASSSSVNSYNEQFF.